These 30 T cell receptor beta chains came from one sample sequenced in a study of sequential checkpoint blockade in melanoma (dated by TCRdb to the late 2010s). The sample's treatment or condition label, in plain terms: randomized to nivolumab then ipilimumab (arm A) or the reverse (arm B). The library was built by means of the immunoSEQ multiplex PCR assay. TCRdb retrieved this table from immuneACCESS and kept in-frame rearrangements only. Not all clones are present; in checked studies, unresolved V genes account for under half, and no reason is known for the remainder. Within this sample are roughly 12,000 clones, with about 61% of them counted one time only. The top ten constitute about a fifth of the sample. The material was CD8+ T cells sorted from blood (inferred from file names), obtained from a patient given nivolumab and ipilimumab in sequence. The receptors come from a human donor with melanoma.

The CDR3 region is CASSFGGVNYEQYF. DNA for the CDR3: TGTGCCAGCAGCTTCGGGGGGGTAAACTACGAGCAGTACTTC. The V and J genes are TRBV5-4 and TRBJ2-7; 8 bases align to TRBD2. With V trimmed by 2 bases and J by 3 bases, 4 bases remained unmatched. This CDR3 spans 14 amino acids. The germline gives CDR1 SGHNT, CDR2 YYREEE (reference sequence).

To note about this clone: One end of the junction does not line up with germline, which may come from a read error. The J gene is TRBJ2-7, the V gene TRBV7-2; D might be TRBD2 (5 bases). This CDR3 comprises 12 residues. The germline CDR1 and CDR2 sequences are SGHTA and FQGNSA. The CDR3 sequence: CASSQGEGEQYF. The CDR3 coding sequence is TGCGCCAGCAGCCAAGGAGAGGGCGAGCAGTACTTC.

The chain is built from TRBV27 and TRBJ2-1; 7 nucleotides agree with TRBD2. V lost 5 bases, J lost 1 base, and 5 bases stayed unmatched. In germline, CDR1 is MNHEY, CDR2 SMNVEV (reference sequence). The CDR3 extends over 15 amino acids. CDR3 protein: CASSPGLGSYNEQFF. In DNA form, the CDR3 reads TGTGCCAGCAGTCCCGGACTAGGATCCTACAATGAGCAGTTCTTC.

V and J are TRBV29-1 and TRBJ2-5, with TRBD1 matching 8 bases. The J segment lost 6 bases and the V segment lost 6 bases, leaving 6 bases of the junction unmatched. The CDR3 contains 12 residues. The germline gives CDR1 SQVTM, CDR2 ANQGSEA. CDR3 nucleotide sequence: TGCAGCGTAAGACAGGGGACGAAGACCCAGTACTTC. This sequence encodes CSVRQGTKTQYF.

This clone has just one count. The chain employs TRBV14 and TRBJ2-2, with 14 bases fitting TRBD2. The V gene end was trimmed by 0 bases and the J gene end by 0 bases; junction bases not matched to a gene: 9. Germline V lookup: CDR1 SGHDN, CDR2 FVKESK. The length of the CDR3 is 21 residues. This chain's CDR3 is CASSQEWTSGGKFANTGELFF. As DNA, the CDR3 is TGTGCCAGCAGCCAAGAATGGACTAGCGGGGGGAAGTTCGCGAACACCGGGGAGCTGTTTTTT.

J is TRBJ2-3 and V is TRBV7-9, with TRBD2 matching over 14 bases. The length of the CDR3 is 15 residues. The J segment lost 4 bases and the V segment lost 5 bases, leaving 2 bases of the junction unmatched. Germline CDR1 is SEHNR and CDR2 is FQNEAQ (reference sequence). The CDR3 is CASSPTSGGADTQYF. DNA for the CDR3: TGTGCCAGCAGCCCGACTAGCGGGGGGGCAGATACGCAGTATTTT.

This sequence joins TRBV27 and TRBJ1-2; possible D gene TRBD1, 5 bases. Per germline, CDR1 MNHEY and CDR2 SMNVEV (reference sequence). CDR3 length equals 15 residues. With 2 bases removed from V and 2 bases from J, the gap between germline ends came to 12 bases. CDR3 sequence: CASSLSQGSNYGYTF. The CDR3 DNA follows: TGTGCCAGCAGTTTAAGTCAGGGAAGCAACTATGGCTACACCTTC.

The rearrangement links TRBV9 to TRBJ2-1, with 12 bases fitting TRBD2. The germline V gene has CDR1 SGDLS and CDR2 YYNGEE. V was clipped by 5 bases and J by 7 bases; unmatched bases: 7. The CDR3 is 15 amino acids. Here the CDR3 reads CASSSTGTSGNEQFF. In nucleotides, the CDR3 is TGTGCCAGCAGTTCAACCGGGACTAGCGGGAATGAGCAGTTCTTC.

The chain uses TRBV9 and TRBJ1-1, with D unresolved. CDR3 size: 14 residues. Trimming pared 0 bases from V and 4 bases from J, leaving 10 bases between. Germline loops: CDR1 SGDLS, CDR2 YYNGEE. CDR3 coding DNA: TGTGCCAGCAGCGTAGGTGGGCAAAGCACTGAAGCTTTCTTT. Translating gives CASSVGGQSTEAFF.

A few counts support this clone. The genes are TRBV6-5 and TRBJ2-7; unclear D gene. Germline V gene sequence: CDR1 MNHEY, CDR2 SVGAGI. This CDR3 is built from 11 residues. V shed 5 bases and J shed 2 bases, with 4 bases lying between them. CDR3 DNA sequence: TGTGCCAGCAGTGGCCCCTACGAGCAGTACTTC. Its translation is CASSGPYEQYF.

This sequence joins TRBV27 and TRBJ1-5; D ambiguous. V was clipped by 4 bases and J by 2 bases, with 15 bases between them. Germline V CDR1 and CDR2: MNHEY, SMNVEV (reference sequence). This CDR3 comprises 16 residues. Here the CDR3 reads CASSSTPRGGNQPQHF. The CDR3 DNA is TGTGCCAGCAGTTCAACCCCCCGGGGTGGCAATCAGCCCCAGCATTTT.

CDR3 sequence (DNA): TGCGCCAGCAGTGAGTTCTCTACGGTCAATCAGCCCCAGCATTTT. This sequence encodes CASSEFSTVNQPQHF. This rearrangement joins TRBV10-2 to TRBJ1-5, with D unresolved. Germline V gene data show CDR1 as WSHSY and CDR2 as SAAADI. This CDR3 spans 15 amino acids. V dropped 1 base and J dropped 3 bases, with 10 bases sitting between them.

The chain has TRBV19 and TRBJ1-5, with D maybe TRBD1 (6 bases). V lost 2 bases, J lost 5 bases, and 7 bases lay in between. The germline V gene encodes CDR1 LNHDA and CDR2 SQIVND (reference sequence). The CDR3 sequence is 13 residues long. The chain's CDR3 is CASSIQGYQPQHF. In nucleotides, the CDR3 is TGTGCCAGTAGTATACAGGGGTATCAGCCCCAGCATTTT.

The CDR3 region has the DNA TGTGCCAGCAGCTCCGGGGACAGGTTGTACACTGAAGCTTTCTTT. Translating it yields CASSSGDRLYTEAFF. This chain uses TRBV7-6 with TRBJ1-1; 8 nucleotides match TRBD1. Per the germline V gene, CDR1 is SGHVS and CDR2 is FNYEAQ. J was trimmed by 3 bases and V by 4 bases; bases with no gene match: 7. The CDR3 is 15 amino acids. The full variable domain, rest sourced from reference TRBV7-6 and TRBJ1-1, is GAGVSQSPRYKVTKRGQDVALRCDPISGHVSLYWYRQALGQGPEFLTYFNYEAQQDKSGLPNDRFSAERPEGSISTLTIQRTEQRDSAMYRCASSSGDRLYTEAFFGQGTRLTVV.

The rearrangement uses TRBV27 and TRBJ2-1; 8 nucleotides line up with TRBD2. From germline, CDR1 is MNHEY and CDR2 SMNVEV (reference sequence). The CDR3 runs to 15 residues. The V gene end was trimmed by 5 bases and the J gene end by 2 bases; junction bases not matched to a gene: 5. The CDR3 loop is CASSDSGRPYNEQFF. The CDR3 DNA reads as TGTGCCAGCAGTGACAGCGGGAGACCCTACAATGAGCAGTTCTTC.

The chain uses TRBV28 and TRBJ2-5, with TRBD2 identical over 11 bases. The J call may not be correct, given that the DNA end is closer to TRBJ2-7. The CDR3 is made up of 18 amino acids. Germline V gene sequence: CDR1 MDHEN, CDR2 SYDVKM. Here the CDR3 reads CASSLATGLAGFSYEQYF. DNA of the CDR3: TGTGCCAGCAGTTTAGCCACCGGACTAGCGGGCTTCTCCTACGAGCAGTACTTC.

The chain uses TRBV28 and TRBJ2-4, with 9 bases lining up with TRBD1. This CDR3 has 14 residues. Germline V gene data show CDR1 as MDHEN and CDR2 as SYDVKM. Trimming at V came to 4 bases and at J to 9 bases, leaving 7 bases not matched to a gene. In DNA, the CDR3 is TGTGCCAGCAGTTCCCGGACAGGGGAGAGCATTCAGTACTTC. Amino acids: CASSSRTGESIQYF.

J is TRBJ2-3 and V is TRBV9; D perhaps matches TRBD2 (5 bases). V gave up 1 base and J gave up 0 bases, with 9 bases separating them. The germline gives CDR1 SGDLS, CDR2 YYNGEE. The CDR3 sequence is 15 residues long. The CDR3 DNA reads TGTGCCAGCAGCGTATTTTCGGGGAGCACAGATACGCAGTATTTT. Its translation is CASSVFSGSTDTQYF.

There are a few counts of this clone. The chain has TRBV14 and TRBJ2-7; 7 bases map to TRBD1. Looked up from germline, CDR1 is SGHDN and CDR2 is FVKESK. Trimming cost V 1 base and J 2 bases; bases outside gene matches: 5. The CDR3 has 15 residues. CDR3 loop: CASSQGGTVPYEQYF. In DNA form, the CDR3 reads TGTGCCAGCAGCCAAGGGGGGACAGTACCCTACGAGCAGTACTTC.

This clone is medium-sized in the sample. The CDR3 loop is CASSEGYRASRETQYF. Here the CDR3 DNA reads TGTGCCAGCAGTGAAGGATACAGGGCATCCAGGGAGACCCAGTACTTC. V usage is TRBV6-1 and J usage is TRBJ2-5; D is perhaps TRBD1 (6 bases). Trimming shortened V by 1 base and J by 5 bases, and 17 bases separated the two germline ends. Germline lookup yields CDR1 MNHNS and CDR2 SASEGT. CDR3 length: 16 residues.

This rearrangement joins TRBV7-9 to TRBJ1-1, with D possibly being TRBD1 (6 bases). This CDR3 region has 13 residues. The V end was cut by 7 bases, the J end by 1 base, with 10 bases between. Germline CDR1 and CDR2: SEHNR and FQNEAQ (reference sequence). CDR3 sequence: CASTTGRNTEAFF. The CDR3 bases are TGTGCCAGCACCACAGGGAGGAACACTGAAGCTTTCTTT.

The CDR3 loop reads CASSLELAAEQYF. The CDR3 nucleotides read TGTGCCAGCAGCTTAGAACTAGCAGCCGAGCAGTACTTC. V gene TRBV7-8 combines with J gene TRBJ2-7; TRBD2 is a possible D gene (6 bases). V gave up 1 base and J gave up 6 bases, with 10 bases separating them. The CDR3 runs 13 residues. CDR1 and CDR2 from the germline V gene are SGHVS and FQNEAQ.

The V call is TRBV9, the J call TRBJ1-2, with D unclear. This CDR3 comprises 13 residues. Trimming took off 4 bases at V and 6 bases at J, with 13 bases between the two ends. The germline CDR1 and CDR2 sequences are SGDLS and YYNGEE. DNA of the CDR3: TGTGCCAGCAGCCCCCGGGGAAGTAATGGCTACACCTTC. This translates into CASSPRGSNGYTF.

V gene TRBV19 combines with J gene TRBJ2-7; D is unclear. CDR3 length: 13 amino acids. Germline V gene sequence: CDR1 LNHDA, CDR2 SQIVND (reference sequence). V was clipped by 0 bases and J by 3 bases, with 6 bases between them. This CDR3 reads CASSIEEFYEQYF. CDR3 nucleotides: TGTGCCAGTAGTATAGAAGAGTTCTACGAGCAGTACTTC.

The chain joins TRBV29-1 to TRBJ2-5, with TRBD1 as a possible D gene (6 bases). Germline V CDR1 and CDR2: SQVTM, ANQGSEA. This CDR3 is built from 17 residues. V was cut by 0 bases and J by 4 bases, with 21 bases left in between. CDR3 amino acids: CSVEDRLGARQGETQYF. Written as DNA, the CDR3 is TGCAGCGTTGAAGATAGGCTGGGGGCGCGGCAGGGAGAGACCCAGTACTTC.

The chain joins TRBV27 to TRBJ2-2, with D unresolved. V was cut by 5 bases and J by 6 bases, with 10 bases left in between. This CDR3 has 13 amino acids. Germline-derived CDR1 and CDR2 are MNHEY and SMNVEV (reference sequence). CDR3 amino acids: CASSLQRAGELFF. For the CDR3, the DNA is TGTGCCAGCAGTCTACAGAGAGCCGGGGAGCTGTTTTTT.

The V call is TRBV5-6, the J call TRBJ2-1, with 10 bases identical to TRBD1. This CDR3 comprises 14 residues. Per germline, CDR1 SGHDT and CDR2 YYEEEE. Trimming cost V 5 bases and J 10 bases; bases outside gene matches: 9. The CDR3, as DNA: TGTGCCAGCAGTTTCGGGACAGGGGTAAGCGAGCAGTTCTTC. Protein: CASSFGTGVSEQFF.

The V and J genes are TRBV6-5 and TRBJ2-7; 8 nucleotides match TRBD2. CDR1 and CDR2 (germline): MNHEY, SVGAGI. The CDR3 contains 15 residues. V shed 3 bases, J shed 7 bases, and the junction held 11 bases outside the gene matches. This chain's CDR3 is CASSYIERGRSEQYF. Written as DNA, the CDR3 is TGTGCCAGCAGTTATATCGAGCGGGGGAGAAGTGAGCAGTACTTC.

Only one count was recorded for this clone. J is TRBJ2-3 and V is TRBV2; D is ambiguous. V was cut by 9 bases and J by 2 bases, with 18 bases left in between. The CDR3 totals 15 residues. Germline loops: CDR1 SNHLY, CDR2 FYNNEI. The CDR3 sequence is CARGPLRPDTDTQYF. In DNA form, the CDR3 reads TGTGCCAGAGGCCCACTCAGGCCGGACACAGATACGCAGTATTTT.

This clone is labeled medium-sized. The chain employs TRBV4-3 and TRBJ1-5; a weak D match, TRBD1 (5 bases). V lost 1 base and J 5 bases, leaving 9 bases between the germline ends. Per germline, CDR1 LGHNA and CDR2 YSLEER. This CDR3 comprises 14 residues. The CDR3 DNA reads as TGCGCCAGCAGCCAAGGGTGGGGGGATCAGCCCCAGCATTTT. Protein: CASSQGWGDQPQHF.